This T cell receptor (beta chain) was retrieved from a study of cytomegalovirus exposure and HLA in healthy donors (dated by TCRdb to 2016 to 2017). For the wider study: An earlier analysis of 587 of the donors reported roughly 270 Gb of sequence data and roughly 110 million unique TCR beta sequences from approximately 180 million T cells. Roughly 310 gigabases of sequencing data and around 87 million unique TCR sequences were included in an early release covering over 600 HLA-typed donors. Of the 398 genotyped donors, about 80% fell in the genetic ancestry cluster associated with self-reported Caucasian donors. The study was designed to test whether signatures of past pathogen exposure could be identified by cataloging public T cell receptors. The study profiled the T cell repertoires of around 700 subjects by immunosequencing and related them to cytomegalovirus serostatus. Along with the approximately 670-subject first cohort, a separate validation cohort of over a hundred different subjects was used. To predict cytomegalovirus infection status, the study combined high-throughput TCR immunosequencing, statistical association of individual TCRs with disease status, and machine learning. A later analysis re-examined previously published TCR beta repertoires from roughly 650 donors and added high-resolution HLA genotyping to investigate patterns of TCR occurrence. Rather than drawing on any new phenotypic data, the later analysis identified candidate immune exposures from TCR beta sequences and the way those sequences occurred across donors. An earlier analysis of several hundred of the donors applied high-throughput TCR beta sequencing to assess whether each TCR beta V gene segment acted as functional or pseudogenic. Donor age, sex, ethnicity and CMV serostatus were compiled together with the repertoire data. A later genetic analysis took genome-wide SNP genotypes for about 55% of the 666 donors and used that subset as a discovery cohort. Every repertoire in the discovery cohort had been generated on one and the same sequencing platform. HLA typing covered class I and class II loci at four-digit resolution. The number of typed donors differed by locus: about 629-630 for A, B, C, DRB1 and DQB1; 522 for DQA1; about 600 for DPA1; and around 490 for DPB1. A handful of DR-DQ haplotypes were handled as single units for association and clustering because linkage in the cohort was strong. Among roughly 400 genotyped donors of the cohort, an average of around 220,000 unique TCR beta nucleotide sequences was sequenced per donor, of which approximately 19% were non-productive. The research as a whole found: In the study, 150 to 200 TCR beta chains were listed as associated with cytomegalovirus. In a later genetic analysis, fewer N-insertions in productive TCRs were reported among donors in an Asian-associated ancestry cluster than the approximately 630-donor mean. A group of highly shared sequence variants was considered likely to be a technical artifact of the sequencing pipeline. The cohort was sequenced for TCR beta chains only, and without alpha or paired-chain data the features that could be detected were limited. While some public TCRs were present in many individuals, most TCR sequences turned up only very rarely across donors. Because counts were too low, more than 15 rarely observed V segments, including chromosome 9 orphons, were excluded from the earlier analysis of fewer than 650 of the donors. In a later analysis, TCR association rates were found to vary across HLA loci, with the most associated TCRs seen for DRB1 alleles and the fewest for HLA-C alleles. Specific HLA alleles were associated with over 15,000 TCR beta sequences at a false discovery rate of 0.05 in a later analysis. Because the 87-base-pair reads could not distinguish some IMGT-functional V segments, including TRBV6-2 and TRBV6-3, those segments were excluded. HLA typing was unavailable for some donors at each locus, so association tests used only the typed subset. The authors suggested that the approach could potentially be extended to other disease states and immunological phenotypes. In a later analysis, HLA-associated TCR beta chains were found to be more clonally expanded and to have lower generation probabilities than equally common non-associated chains. When HLA alleles, especially DR and DQ, strongly co-occurred, attributing TCR associations to individual alleles was difficult. In a later analysis, most CMV-associated TCR beta chains were found to appear HLA-restricted, with HLA associations seemingly driven largely by CMV exposure. A later genetic analysis associated a missense DCLRE1C variant with V-gene and J-gene trimming of TCR beta chains, and an independent cohort replicated the association. Correlated functional status among segregating V segments might be attributable to linkage disequilibrium, but an unknown experimental factor could not be ruled out. A few of the identified cytomegalovirus-associated TCR beta chains were confirmed in vitro to be specific for cytomegalovirus antigens. A further reported finding was that TCR beta sequences accurately predicted the HLA-A and HLA-B alleles for most subjects in the first cohort. The classifier was reported to diagnose cytomegalovirus status with high specificity and sensitivity in both the original cohort and the validation cohort. CMV serostatus was the only immune exposure information available for the cohort. A later analysis reported that several top co-occurrence clusters appeared linked to parvovirus B19, influenza, CMV and Epstein-Barr virus. In an earlier analysis of some 540 of the donors, most TCR beta V segments appeared in productive rearrangements about 90% or about 30% of the time, broadly matching IMGT annotations. The presence/absence analyses assumed that sequencing depth was roughly uniform across donors, and that assumption may not be true.

Libraries came from the immunoSEQ multiplex PCR assay. A mixture of 60 forward primers for TCR Vbeta segments and 13 reverse primers for TCR Jbeta segments was used in the multiplex PCR. The CDR3 region of rearranged TCR beta genes was amplified from genomic DNA by a multiplex PCR assay. Amplified TCR beta libraries were sequenced as 87-base-pair reads on the Illumina HiSeq System. Per the authors' processing: A later analysis tallied 75 million to 95 million unique TCR beta chains across the 666 repertoires, and roughly 11 million of those chains were shared by two or more donors. A nearest-neighbor algorithm error-corrected the raw reads and collapsed the reads into unique sequences, merging closely related sequences to remove PCR and sequencing errors. To assign V, D and J gene segments, CDR3 sequences were aligned to IMGT reference sequences. For a sequence to be retained, a match of at least six nucleotides to both a V gene segment and a J gene segment was required. Rearrangements were classified as productive when the CDR3 lacked stop codons and remained in frame with V and J, and all other rearrangements were classified as non-productive. CDR3 was defined by IMGT convention, running from the second conserved V-encoded cysteine to the conserved J-encoded phenylalanine. The earlier analysis of 500 to 750 of the donors excluded any sequence lacking an unambiguous match to a single V gene segment. An earlier analysis of approximately 590 of the donors classified V segments as functional when productive rearrangements were above 56.7% and as segregating when the standard deviation between donors was above 5%. A statistical classification framework was built to diagnose cytomegalovirus status from the catalog of TCR beta chain sequences. In a later analysis, TCR nucleotide sequences were compared against IMGT/GENE-DB human TR gene sequences so that V and J genes could be assigned. Using the TCRdist pipeline, a later analysis assigned CDR3 sequences along with most-parsimonious VDJ recombination scenarios. A later analysis defined each TCR beta chain by its CDR3 amino acid sequence plus V-gene family, and excluded reads lacking a unique V-gene family. To address suspected cross-contamination and a sequencing artifact, a later analysis removed some 620 highly shared, low-generation-probability nucleotide sequences. A later analysis calculated a clonal expansion index for each public chain from normalized within-repertoire ranks of inferred template counts. In a later analysis, generation probabilities were computed with a VDJ recombination model fitted to out-of-frame rearrangements, and the resulting probabilities were checked against IGoR. In a later analysis, hypergeometric tests were used to score TCR-TCR, TCR-HLA and TCR-CMV co-occurrence, with a repertoire-size bias correction applied to TCR pairs. False discovery rates were estimated in a later analysis by permuting HLA or CMV assignments 20 times. In a later analysis, co-occurring TCRs were grouped using DBSCAN, and TCRdist sequence similarity was added for clustering within HLA-allele-positive subsets. Repertoires with fewer than 30,000 or more than 120,000 public chains, plus five repertoires with anomalous nucleotide sharing, were excluded from co-occurrence clustering. Sourced from immuneACCESS, this table was stored by TCRdb with only in-frame sequences that have V and J called. A share of the clones is absent; for the studies checked, an unresolved V gene accounts for under half, and the remainder has no known explanation. V and J calls and clone size follow that table, whereas D and trimming were derived from the DNA. In this sample the table shows 150,000 to 250,000 clones, 82% of which occur a single time. Of the sample, 6.5% falls within the top ten clones.

Relative to germline, V is 6 bases shorter and J is 11 bases shorter, with 16 bases between their ends. The CDR3 goes from the cysteine to the phenylalanine over 12 residues. Only the CDR3 region is kept as DNA, spanning 36 bases read in frame from base 1. From a lookup of the germline V gene, CDR1 and CDR2 are SGHTA and FQGNSA. The cohort was made up of approximately 670 healthy bone marrow donors. At the time of sampling, all cohort members were nominally healthy, though unrecorded immune exposures were likely present. The donor was CMV seropositive and belonged to the group of around 300 seropositive cohort members. A peripheral blood sample was provided by each donor, and peripheral blood mononuclear cells were used for TCR beta sequencing. The Qiagen DNeasy Blood Extraction Kit was used to extract genomic DNA from the blood cell samples. Concerning this clone: Its antigen specificity is not known. The sample holds no much larger clone one base away, and base qualities are not on file.

Input material: PBMCs. The chain is made from TRBV7-2 and TRBJ1-1; the D segment could be TRBD1, given 5 matching bases. The sequence was obtained from a woman aged 45 to 65 in good health and CMV-seropositive. The CDR3: CASRSIWGGAFF. In nucleotide form, the sequence is TGTGCCAGCAGGTCTATTTGGGGGGGGGCTTTCTTT.